One and the same sample provided the 8 T cell receptor beta chains below, sequenced in a study of blood T cell repertoires in COVID-19. Libraries were prepared by immunoSEQ multiplex PCR; TCRdb keeps only in-frame clonotypes and omits some of them. Among more than 85,000 clones, around 80% were seen once, and the ten largest hold 4% to 5.5%. Sequenced input: peripheral blood. These receptors originate from a human donor in a cohort sampled during active or convalescent COVID-19.

This chain joins TRBV4-1 and TRBJ2-7, with 7 bases fitting TRBD2. This CDR3 is 16 amino acids long. Per germline, CDR1 MGHRA and CDR2 YSYEKL. Losses at the gene ends were 0 bases for V and 0 bases for J; bases not matched to a gene: 5. In DNA, the CDR3 is TGCGCCAGCAGCCAAGAGGTAATAGCGGGCTCCTACGAGCAGTACTTC. It translates to CASSQEVIAGSYEQYF.

The rearrangement uses TRBV4-3 and TRBJ2-1; 11 bases match TRBD2. CDR1 is LGHNA and CDR2 is YSLEER in the germline V gene. The CDR3 sequence is 16 residues long. Trimming removed 3 bases from V and 8 bases from J; junction bases left unmatched: 9. The CDR3 loop reads CASSQYLAGGRDEQFF. In nucleotides, the CDR3 is TGCGCCAGCAGCCAGTATTTAGCGGGAGGGAGGGATGAGCAGTTCTTC.

This rearrangement joins TRBV3-1 (or the pseudogene TRBV3-2) to TRBJ2-1, with a tentative D call TRBD2 (6 bases). Germline V gives CDR1 LGHDT, CDR2 YNNKEL (reference sequence). The CDR3 consists of 17 residues. With 0 bases removed from V and 0 bases from J, the gap between germline ends came to 12 bases. The DNA of the CDR3 is TGTGCCAGCAGCCAAGATGCCAGCGGGCGCTCCTACAATGAGCAGTTCTTC. Protein: CASSQDASGRSYNEQFF.

This clone was counted only a few times. The gene calls are TRBV2 and TRBJ1-5, with D tentatively TRBD1 (6 bases). Germline values: CDR1 SNHLY, CDR2 FYNNEI. V shed 7 bases and J shed 3 bases, with 16 bases lying between them. The CDR3 sequence is 15 residues long. CDR3 coding DNA: TGTGCCAGCAACCCGGAGAGGGGGAACAATCAGCCCCAGCATTTT. As protein: CASNPERGNNQPQHF.

The rearrangement links TRBV19 to TRBJ2-3, with 8 bases matching TRBD2. CDR1 is LNHDA, CDR2 SQIVND, per germline (reference sequence). The CDR3 runs to 13 residues. V trimming: 4 bases; J trimming: 3 bases; junction bases outside the gene matches: 0. The CDR3 sequence is CASSSGGTDTQYF. CDR3 nucleotide sequence: TGTGCCAGTAGTAGCGGGGGGACAGATACGCAGTATTTT.

The chain combines TRBV6-2 or TRBV6-3 with TRBJ1-2, with a weak D call TRBD1 (5 bases). The CDR3 consists of 15 residues. Germline CDR1 reads MNHEY; CDR2 reads SVGEGT. Trimming shortened V by 0 bases and J by 4 bases, and 12 bases separated the two germline ends. CDR3: CASSYSIAGIYGYTF. In nucleotides, the CDR3 is TGTGCCAGCAGTTACTCGATTGCAGGGATCTATGGCTACACCTTC.

The CDR3 region is CSASGAGATGELFF. The DNA for the CDR3 is TGCAGTGCTAGTGGAGCGGGAGCCACCGGGGAGCTGTTTTTT. The V and J genes are TRBV20-1 and TRBJ2-2; 8 nucleotides match TRBD2. The length of the CDR3 is 14 residues. Per germline, CDR1 DFQATT and CDR2 SNEGSKA (reference sequence). With 3 bases clipped from V and 4 bases from J, the junction kept 4 bases outside the gene matches.

The CDR3 here is CATSRRQDYGYTF. CDR3 bases: TGTGCCACCAGCCGCCGACAGGATTATGGCTACACCTTC. This sequence joins TRBV15 and TRBJ1-2, with a possible D match to TRBD1 (6 bases). Germline V gene data show CDR1 as LNHNV and CDR2 as YYDKDF (reference sequence). Trimming removed 5 bases from V and 5 bases from J, with 12 bases in between. This CDR3 is 13 amino acids long.